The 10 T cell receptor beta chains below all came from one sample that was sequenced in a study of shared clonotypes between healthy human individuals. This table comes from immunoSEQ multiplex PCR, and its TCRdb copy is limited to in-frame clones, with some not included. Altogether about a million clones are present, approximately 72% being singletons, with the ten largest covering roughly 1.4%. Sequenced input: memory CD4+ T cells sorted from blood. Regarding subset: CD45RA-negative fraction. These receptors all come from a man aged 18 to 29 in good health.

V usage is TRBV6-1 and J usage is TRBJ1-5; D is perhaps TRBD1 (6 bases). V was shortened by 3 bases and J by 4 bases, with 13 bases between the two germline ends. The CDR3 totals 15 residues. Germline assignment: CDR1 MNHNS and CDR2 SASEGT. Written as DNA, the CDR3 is TGTGCCAGCAGTGACAGGGGCCAAGGAAATCAGCCCCAGCATTTT. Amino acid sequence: CASSDRGQGNQPQHF.

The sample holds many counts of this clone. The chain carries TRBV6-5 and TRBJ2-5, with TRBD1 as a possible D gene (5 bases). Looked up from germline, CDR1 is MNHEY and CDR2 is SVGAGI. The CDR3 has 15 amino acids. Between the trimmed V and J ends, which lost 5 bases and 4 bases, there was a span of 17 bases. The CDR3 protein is CASSIRVLGRETQYF. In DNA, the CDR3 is TGTGCCAGCAGTATCAGGGTGTTAGGACGAGAGACCCAGTACTTC.

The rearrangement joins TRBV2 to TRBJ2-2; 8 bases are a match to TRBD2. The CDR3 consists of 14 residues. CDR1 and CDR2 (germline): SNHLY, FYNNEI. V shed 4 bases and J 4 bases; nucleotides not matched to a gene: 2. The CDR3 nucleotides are TGTGCCAGCAGTGGGGGACTAGGCACCGGGGAGCTGTTTTTT. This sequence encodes CASSGGLGTGELFF.

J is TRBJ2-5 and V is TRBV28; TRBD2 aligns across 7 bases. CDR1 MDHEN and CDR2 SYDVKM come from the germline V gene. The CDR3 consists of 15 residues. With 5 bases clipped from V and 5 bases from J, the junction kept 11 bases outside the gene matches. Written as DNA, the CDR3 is TGTGCCAGCAGTCCCCAGGGAGGGGTCGGGGAGACCCAGTACTTC. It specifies CASSPQGGVGETQYF.

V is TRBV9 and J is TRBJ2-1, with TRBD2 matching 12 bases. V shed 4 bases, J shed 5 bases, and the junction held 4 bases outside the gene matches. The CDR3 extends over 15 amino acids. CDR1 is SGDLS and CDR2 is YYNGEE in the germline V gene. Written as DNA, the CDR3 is TGTGCCAGCAGCTTGCTAGCGGGAGGGGACAATGAGCAGTTCTTC. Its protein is CASSLLAGGDNEQFF.

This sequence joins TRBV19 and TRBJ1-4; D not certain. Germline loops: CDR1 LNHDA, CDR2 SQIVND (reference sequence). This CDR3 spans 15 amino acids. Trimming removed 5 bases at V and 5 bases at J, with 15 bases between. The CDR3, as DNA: TGTGCCAGTAGTGTCCGGACGGTTTCAAATGAAAAACTGTTTTTT. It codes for CASSVRTVSNEKLFF.

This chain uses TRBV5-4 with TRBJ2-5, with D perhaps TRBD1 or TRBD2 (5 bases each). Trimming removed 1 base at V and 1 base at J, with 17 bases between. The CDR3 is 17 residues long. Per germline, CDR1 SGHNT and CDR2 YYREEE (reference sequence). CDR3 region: CASSLTGQGESQETQYF. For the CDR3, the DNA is TGTGCCAGCAGCTTGACGGGGCAGGGAGAGAGCCAAGAGACCCAGTACTTC.

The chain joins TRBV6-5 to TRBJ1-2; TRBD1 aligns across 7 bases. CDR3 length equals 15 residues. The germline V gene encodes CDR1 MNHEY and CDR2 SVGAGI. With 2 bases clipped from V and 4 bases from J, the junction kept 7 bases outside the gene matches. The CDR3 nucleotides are TGTGCCAGCAGTTACCCGGGACAGTCGAGCTATGGCTACACCTTC. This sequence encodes CASSYPGQSSYGYTF.

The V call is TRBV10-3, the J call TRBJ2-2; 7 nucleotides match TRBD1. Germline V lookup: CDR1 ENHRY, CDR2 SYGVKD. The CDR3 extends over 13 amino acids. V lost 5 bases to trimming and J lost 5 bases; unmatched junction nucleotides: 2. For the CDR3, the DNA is TGTGCCATCAGTACAGGGGATACCGGGGAGCTGTTTTTT. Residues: CAISTGDTGELFF.

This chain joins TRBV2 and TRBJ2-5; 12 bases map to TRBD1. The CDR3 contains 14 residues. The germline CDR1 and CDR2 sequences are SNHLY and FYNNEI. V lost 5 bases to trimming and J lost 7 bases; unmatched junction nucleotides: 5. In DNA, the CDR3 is TGTGCCAGCAGTCGGGACAGGGGGCAGGGGACCCAGTACTTC. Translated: CASSRDRGQGTQYF. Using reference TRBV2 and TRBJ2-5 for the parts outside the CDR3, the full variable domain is EPEVTQTPSHQVTQMGQEVILRCVPISNHLYFYWYRQILGQKVEFLVSFYNNEISEKSEIFDDQFSVERPDGSNFTLKIRSTKLEDSAMYFCASSRDRGQGTQYFGPGTRLLVL.